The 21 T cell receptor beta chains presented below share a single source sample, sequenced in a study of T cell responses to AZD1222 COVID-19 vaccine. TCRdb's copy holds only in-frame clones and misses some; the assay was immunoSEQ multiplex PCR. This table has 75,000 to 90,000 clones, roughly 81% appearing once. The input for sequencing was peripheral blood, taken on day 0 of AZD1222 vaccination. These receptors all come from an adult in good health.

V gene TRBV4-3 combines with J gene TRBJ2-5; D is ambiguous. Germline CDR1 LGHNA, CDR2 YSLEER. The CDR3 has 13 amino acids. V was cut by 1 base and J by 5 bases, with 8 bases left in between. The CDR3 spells CASSQGPLETQYF. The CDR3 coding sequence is TGCGCCAGCAGCCAAGGGCCCTTGGAGACCCAGTACTTC.

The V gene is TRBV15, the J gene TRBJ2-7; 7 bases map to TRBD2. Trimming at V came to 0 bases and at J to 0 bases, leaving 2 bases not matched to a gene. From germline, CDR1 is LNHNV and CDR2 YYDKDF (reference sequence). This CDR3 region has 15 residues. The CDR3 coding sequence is TGTGCCACCAGCAGAGATGGGGGGGACTCCTACGAGCAGTACTTC. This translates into CATSRDGGDSYEQYF.

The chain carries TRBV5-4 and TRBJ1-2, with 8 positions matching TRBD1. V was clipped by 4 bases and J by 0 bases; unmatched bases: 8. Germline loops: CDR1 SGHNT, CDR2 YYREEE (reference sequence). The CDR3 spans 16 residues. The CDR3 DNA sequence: TGTGCCAGCAGCGCGGGACAGGCCTCGGCTAACTATGGCTACACCTTC. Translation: CASSAGQASANYGYTF.

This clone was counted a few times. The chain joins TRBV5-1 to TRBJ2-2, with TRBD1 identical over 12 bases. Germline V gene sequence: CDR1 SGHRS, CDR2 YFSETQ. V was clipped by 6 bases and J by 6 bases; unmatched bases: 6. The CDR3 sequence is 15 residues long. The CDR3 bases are TGCGCCAGCACTATCGGGACAGGGGGCCCCGGGGAGCTGTTTTTT. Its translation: CASTIGTGGPGELFF.

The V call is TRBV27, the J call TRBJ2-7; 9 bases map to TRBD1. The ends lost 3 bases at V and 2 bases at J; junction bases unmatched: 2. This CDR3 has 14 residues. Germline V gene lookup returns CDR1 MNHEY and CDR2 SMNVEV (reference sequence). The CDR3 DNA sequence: TGTGCCAGCAGTTTCTACAGGGGGCCCTACGAGCAGTACTTC. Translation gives CASSFYRGPYEQYF.

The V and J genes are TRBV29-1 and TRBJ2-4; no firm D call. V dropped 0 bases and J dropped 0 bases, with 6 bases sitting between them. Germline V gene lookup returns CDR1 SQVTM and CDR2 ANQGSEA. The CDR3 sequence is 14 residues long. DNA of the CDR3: TGCAGCGTTGAAGATCCGGTAGCCAAAAACATTCAGTACTTC. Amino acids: CSVEDPVAKNIQYF.

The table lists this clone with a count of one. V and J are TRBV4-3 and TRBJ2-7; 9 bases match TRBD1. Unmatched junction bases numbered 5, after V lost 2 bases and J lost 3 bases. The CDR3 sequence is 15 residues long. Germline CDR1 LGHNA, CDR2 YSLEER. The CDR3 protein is CASSQKTGGHYEQYF. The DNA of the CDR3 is TGCGCCAGCAGCCAAAAGACAGGGGGACACTACGAGCAGTACTTC.

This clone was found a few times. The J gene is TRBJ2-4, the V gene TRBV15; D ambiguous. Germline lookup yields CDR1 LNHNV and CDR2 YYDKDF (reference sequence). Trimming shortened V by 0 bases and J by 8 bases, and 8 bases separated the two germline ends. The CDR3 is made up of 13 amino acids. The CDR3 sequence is CATSRDPRYIQYF. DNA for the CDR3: TGTGCCACCAGCAGAGATCCACGGTACATTCAGTACTTC.

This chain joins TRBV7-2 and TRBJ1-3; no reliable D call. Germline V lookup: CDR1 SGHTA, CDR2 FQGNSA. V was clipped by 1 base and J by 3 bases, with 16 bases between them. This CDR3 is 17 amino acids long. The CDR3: CASSLVSGSGRGNTIYF. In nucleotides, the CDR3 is TGTGCCAGCAGCTTAGTATCTGGGTCAGGACGTGGAAACACCATATATTTT.

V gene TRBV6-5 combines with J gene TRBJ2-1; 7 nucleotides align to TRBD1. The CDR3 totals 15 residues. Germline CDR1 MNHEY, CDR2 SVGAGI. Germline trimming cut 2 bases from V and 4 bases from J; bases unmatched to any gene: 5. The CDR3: CASSYKGAGYNEQFF. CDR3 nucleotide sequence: TGTGCCAGCAGTTACAAGGGGGCCGGATACAATGAGCAGTTCTTC.

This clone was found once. In nucleotides, the CDR3 is TGTGCCAGTAGTGAGGGCAACTCGGGGGAGACCCAGTACTTC. Translated: CASSEGNSGETQYF. The V call is TRBV19, the J call TRBJ2-5; D is perhaps TRBD2 (5 bases). Trimming stripped 5 bases from V and 5 bases from J, with 15 bases between. CDR1 and CDR2 from the germline V gene are LNHDA and SQIVND (reference sequence). The CDR3 runs to 14 residues.

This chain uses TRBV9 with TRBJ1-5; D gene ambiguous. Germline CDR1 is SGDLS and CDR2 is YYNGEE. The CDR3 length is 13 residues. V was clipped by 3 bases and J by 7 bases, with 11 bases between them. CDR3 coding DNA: TGTGCCAGCAGCGGAGGGTTGGGGCAGCCCCAGCATTTT. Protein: CASSGGLGQPQHF.

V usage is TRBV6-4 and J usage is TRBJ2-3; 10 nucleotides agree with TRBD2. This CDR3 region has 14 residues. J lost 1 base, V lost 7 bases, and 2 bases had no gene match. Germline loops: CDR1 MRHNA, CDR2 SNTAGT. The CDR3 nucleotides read TGTGCCAGCATTGGACTAGCGGGCACAGATACGCAGTATTTT. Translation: CASIGLAGTDTQYF.

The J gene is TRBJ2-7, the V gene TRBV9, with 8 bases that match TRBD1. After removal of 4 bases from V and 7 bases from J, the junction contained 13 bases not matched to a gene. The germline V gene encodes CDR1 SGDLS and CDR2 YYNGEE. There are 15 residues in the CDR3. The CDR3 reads CASSPTDRAAPEQYF. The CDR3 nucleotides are TGTGCCAGCAGCCCTACGGACAGGGCAGCTCCAGAGCAGTACTTC.

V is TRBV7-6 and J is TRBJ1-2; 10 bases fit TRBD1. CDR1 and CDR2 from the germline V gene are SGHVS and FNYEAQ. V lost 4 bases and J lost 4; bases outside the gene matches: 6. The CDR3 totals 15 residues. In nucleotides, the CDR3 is TGTGCCAGCAGCTCTGGACAGGGGGTTGGCTATGGCTACACCTTC. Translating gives CASSSGQGVGYGYTF. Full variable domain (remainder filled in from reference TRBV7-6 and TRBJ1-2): GAGVSQSPRYKVTKRGQDVALRCDPISGHVSLYWYRQALGQGPEFLTYFNYEAQQDKSGLPNDRFSAERPEGSISTLTIQRTEQRDSAMYRCASSSGQGVGYGYTFGSGTRLTVV.

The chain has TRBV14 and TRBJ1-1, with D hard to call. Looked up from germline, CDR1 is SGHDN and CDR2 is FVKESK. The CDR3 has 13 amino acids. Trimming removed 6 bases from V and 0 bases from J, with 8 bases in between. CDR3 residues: CASSLAMNTEAFF. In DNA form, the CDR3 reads TGTGCCAGCAGTCTGGCTATGAACACTGAAGCTTTCTTT.

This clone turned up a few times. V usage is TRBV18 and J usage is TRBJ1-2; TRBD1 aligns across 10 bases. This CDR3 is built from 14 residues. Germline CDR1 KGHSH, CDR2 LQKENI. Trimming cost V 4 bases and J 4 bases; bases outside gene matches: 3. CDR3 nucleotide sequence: TGTGCCAGCTCACAGGGACAGGGGAGCTATGGCTACACCTTC. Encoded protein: CASSQGQGSYGYTF.

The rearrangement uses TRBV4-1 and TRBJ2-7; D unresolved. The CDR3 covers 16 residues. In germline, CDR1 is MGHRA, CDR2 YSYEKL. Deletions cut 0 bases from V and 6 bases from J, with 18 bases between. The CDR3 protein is CASSQDKSWAGGEQYF. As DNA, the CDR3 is TGCGCCAGCAGCCAAGATAAGTCATGGGCAGGCGGCGAGCAGTACTTC.

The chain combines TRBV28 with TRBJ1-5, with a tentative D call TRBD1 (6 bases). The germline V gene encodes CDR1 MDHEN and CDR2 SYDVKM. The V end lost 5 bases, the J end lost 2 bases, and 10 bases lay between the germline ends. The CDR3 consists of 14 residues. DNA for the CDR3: TGTGCCAGCAGTACGGACAGAGGCAATCAGCCCCAGCATTTT. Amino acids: CASSTDRGNQPQHF.

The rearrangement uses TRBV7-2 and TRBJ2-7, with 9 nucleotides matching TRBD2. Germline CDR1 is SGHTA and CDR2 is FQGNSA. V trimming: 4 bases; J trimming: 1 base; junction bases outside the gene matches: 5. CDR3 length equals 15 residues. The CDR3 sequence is CASSSPGLASYEQYF. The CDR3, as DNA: TGTGCCAGCAGCTCCCCGGGACTAGCTTCCTACGAGCAGTACTTC. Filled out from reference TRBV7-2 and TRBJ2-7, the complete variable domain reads GAGVSQSPSNKVTEKGKDVELRCDPISGHTALYWYRQSLGQGLEFLIYFQGNSAPDKSGLPSDRFSAERTGGSVSTLTIQRTQQEDSAVYLCASSSPGLASYEQYFGPGTRLTVT.

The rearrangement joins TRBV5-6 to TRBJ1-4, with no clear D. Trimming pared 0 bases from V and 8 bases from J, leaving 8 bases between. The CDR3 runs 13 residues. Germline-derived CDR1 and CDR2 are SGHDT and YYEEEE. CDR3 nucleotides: TGTGCCAGCAGCTTGGAAGGGAGGGAAAAACTGTTTTTT. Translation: CASSLEGREKLFF.